The 7 T cell receptor beta chains presented below share a single source sample, sequenced in a study of cytomegalovirus exposure and HLA in healthy donors. The PCR was carried out with 60 Vbeta primers and 13 Jbeta primers. TCRdb's table, derived via immunoSEQ multiplex PCR, lists solely in-frame clones and lacks some. This table has about 150,000 clones, 80% to 90% appearing once. The specimen was PBMCs. Receptors were obtained from a woman aged 18-30 years in good health and CMV-seronegative.

This clone was found once. V gene TRBV28 combines with J gene TRBJ1-5, with 7 bases identical to TRBD1. The CDR3 sequence is 16 residues long. Germline V gives CDR1 MDHEN, CDR2 SYDVKM. The trim removed 2 bases at V and 6 bases at J, leaving 10 bases unmatched. The CDR3 DNA is TGTGCCAGCAGTTTAACTCTCCGACAGGGCAGTCAGCCCCAGCATTTT. Translation: CASSLTLRQGSQPQHF.

The gene calls are TRBV7-2 and TRBJ2-1; D remains unclear. The CDR3 sequence is 15 residues long. V gave up 5 bases and J gave up 1 base, with 12 bases separating them. The germline CDR1 and CDR2 sequences are SGHTA and FQGNSA. The DNA for the CDR3 is TGTGCCAGCAGCACCCGCAGAGGATCCTACAATGAGCAGTTCTTC. Its translation is CASSTRRGSYNEQFF. The complete variable domain, with remaining parts taken from reference TRBV7-2 and TRBJ2-1, reads GAGVSQSPSNKVTEKGKDVELRCDPISGHTALYWYRQSLGQGLEFLIYFQGNSAPDKSGLPSDRFSAERTGGSVSTLTIQRTQQEDSAVYLCASSTRRGSYNEQFFGPGTRLTVL.

V is TRBV5-1 and J is TRBJ2-2, with D possibly being TRBD1 (5 bases). V gave up 0 bases and J gave up 1 base, with 10 bases separating them. Germline assignment: CDR1 SGHRS and CDR2 YFSETQ. CDR3 length: 16 amino acids. The CDR3 DNA reads as TGCGCCAGCAGCTTGGGTCAGGGAAGGAACACCGGGGAGCTGTTTTTT. It encodes CASSLGQGRNTGELFF.

J is TRBJ2-1 and V is TRBV6-1; tentatively, D is TRBD2 (6 bases). CDR3 length: 14 residues. CDR1 is MNHNS and CDR2 is SASEGT in the germline V gene. The V gene lost 5 bases and the J gene lost 6 bases, with 14 bases spanning the gap. The CDR3 loop is CASSPGLEGNEQFF. The CDR3 nucleotides read TGTGCCAGCAGTCCGGGACTCGAGGGCAATGAGCAGTTCTTC.

The V and J genes are TRBV28 and TRBJ2-1, with 9 bases aligning to TRBD2. Trimming at V came to 8 bases and at J to 0 bases, leaving 5 bases not matched to a gene. Germline-derived CDR1 and CDR2 are MDHEN and SYDVKM. This CDR3 comprises 15 residues. The CDR3 bases are TGTGCCAGCCTACTAGCGGGTAGCTCCTACAATGAGCAGTTCTTC. Amino acid sequence: CASLLAGSSYNEQFF.

Worth noting for this clone: Sequence at one end of the junction differs from germline and may be a read error. Other DNA sequences in this specimen translate into the identical CDR3. The chain couples TRBV7-2 to TRBJ1-5, with D uncertain. The CDR3 covers 13 residues. Germline V gives CDR1 SGHTA, CDR2 FQGNSA. CDR3 residues: CASSPLGNQPQHF. Written as DNA, the CDR3 is TGTGCCAGCAGCCCACTAGGCAATCAGCCCCAACATTTT.

With respect to this clone: Its ends do not fully match the called genes, so a read error is possible. CDR3 nucleotide sequence: TGTGCCAGCGGGTTCTCTGGGGCCAACGTCCTGACCTTC. Translating it yields CASGFSGANVLTF. The chain joins TRBV5-4 to TRBJ2-6; D is perhaps TRBD1 (5 bases). This CDR3 region has 13 residues. Germline assignment: CDR1 SGHNT and CDR2 YYREEE (reference sequence).